This TCR beta chain was sequenced during a study of T cell responses to AZD1222 COVID-19 vaccine (TCRdb year 2021). Background for the entire study: TCR sequencing was performed for roughly 250 trial participants, of whom around 200 were given two doses of AZD1222 and 26 were given two doses of MenACWY control vaccine. Trial participants were enrolled by age into 18-55, 56-69 and 70-plus year subgroups, with roughly 150, 30 and 60 TCR-sequenced participants respectively. The full study reports these points: A significant rise in spike-specific TCR breadth and depth was observed after two AZD1222 doses relative to day 0 and relative to MenACWY recipients. Conclusions about previously exposed vaccinees are limited, since just five or six AZD1222 recipients were seropositive for SARS-CoV-2 at baseline. Participants were mostly white British, with more females than males. The authors suggested clonal diversity may have been underestimated. The 56-69-year group was small, and its depth increase did not reach significance, likely because of low power. Vaccine-associated CD4 TCRs spanned the whole spike protein, with dominant responses in regions 160-218 and 743-854. Because no day 14 peak-response samples were available, repertoires were characterized only after the peak T cell response. Nearly half of unique spike-specific TCRs reportedly recognized epitopes outside regions mutated in the B.1.351 and B.1.1.7 variants.

Note on this clone: Its recognized antigen is unknown. Base quality data are lacking; no much larger clone is found one base away.

What this sample's time point label stands for: about 28 days (+/-7) after the second vaccine dose. The treatment or condition tag for this specimen amounts to: meningococcal conjugate vaccine given as trial control. The vaccinee samples were drawn from two UK trials, COV001 and COV002, one of which was a single-blind randomized controlled phase 2/3 trial testing AZD1222 (ChAdOx1 nCoV-19) in healthy adults. For TCRbeta chain sequencing, PBMC samples from trial participants were taken at day 0 and at day 28 after the second dose. The CDR3 regions of human TCRbeta chains were analyzed by immunosequencing. The source study handled its data this way. Repertoire TCRs were checked for matches against a reference library of SARS-CoV-2-specific TCRs that had been generated using the MIRA antigen-specificity platform. Breadth was defined as the fraction of unique TCRs that were SARS-CoV-2-associated, and depth was defined as the fraction of total T cells that were SARS-CoV-2-associated. Each spike-specific TCR was assigned to its reactive spike region and to a CD4 or CD8 class using the MIRA data. Log10-transformed breadth and depth values were compared by one-way ANOVA with Sidak's multiple comparisons tests. TCRdb took over this immuneACCESS table, retaining in-frame rearrangements with V and J assigned. Such tables are incomplete; in checked studies, under half of the missing clones stem from an unresolved V gene, and the remainder is unexplained. The V and J calls and clone size are taken from that table; D and trimming were inferred from the DNA. The sample table lists over 100,000 clones, approximately 89% of them with a count of one. Of the sample, roughly 3.3% is held by the ten largest clones.

The V and J ends are trimmed by 1 base and 0 bases, leaving 13 bases between them. Looking up the germline V gene (reference sequence) yields CDR1 LGHDT and CDR2 YNNKEL. The CDR3 holds 16 amino acids from the cysteine to the phenylalanine. The sequence is cut down to CDR3 DNA, 48 bases in frame from base 1. The receptor was derived from an adult who received the MenACWY meningococcal vaccine as a control. The sample consisted of peripheral blood, taken 28 days after the second dose of the MenACWY control vaccine. The V and J genes are TRBV3-1 (or the pseudogene TRBV3-2) and TRBJ2-7, with TRBD2 perhaps the D gene, on 5 matching bases. The DNA is TGTGCCAGCAGCCAAGTTACCGCTACTAGCTCCTACGAGCAGTACTTC. Its coded protein is CASSQVTATSSYEQYF.